This paragraph reports one T cell receptor (beta chain). Some clones are missing from TCRdb's copy, which holds only in-frame ones; the method was immunoSEQ multiplex PCR. The top ten hold about 1.6% of the sample, which has under 300,000 clones, about four fifths seen once. Germline CDR1 is MNHEY and CDR2 is SMNVEV (reference sequence). CDR3 length: 15 amino acids. J lost 5 bases, V lost 5 bases, and 9 bases had no gene match. Patients in Seattle were enrolled during active infection, then followed longitudinally. These data come from a study of blood T cell repertoires in COVID-19. Overall study: Acute and convalescent COVID-19 specimens originated in the United States, Italy and Spain.

The receptor was isolated from a human donor with COVID-19, enrolled during active disease. The donor label of this sample is uncertain. The V gene is TRBV27, the J gene TRBJ1-3; 7 nucleotides align to TRBD1. Sequenced input: peripheral blood. CDR3 nucleotides: TGTGCCAGCAGTGCCTACAGGGGATTAAGAAACACCATATATTTT. This translates into CASSAYRGLRNTIYF.